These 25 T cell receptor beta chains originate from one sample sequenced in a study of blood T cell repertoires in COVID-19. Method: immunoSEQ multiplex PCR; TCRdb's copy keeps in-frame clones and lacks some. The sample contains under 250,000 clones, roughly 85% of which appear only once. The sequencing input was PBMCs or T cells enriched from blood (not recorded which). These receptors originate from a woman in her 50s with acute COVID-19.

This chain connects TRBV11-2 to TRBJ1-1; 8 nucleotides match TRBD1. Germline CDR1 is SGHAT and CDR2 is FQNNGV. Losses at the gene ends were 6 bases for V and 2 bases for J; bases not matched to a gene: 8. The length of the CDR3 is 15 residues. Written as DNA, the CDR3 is TGTGCCAGCAGGAAGGGGCAGGGGGCAAACACTGAAGCTTTCTTT. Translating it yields CASRKGQGANTEAFF. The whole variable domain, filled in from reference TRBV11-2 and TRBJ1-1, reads EAGVAQSPRYKIIEKRQSVAFWCNPISGHATLYWYQQILGQGPKLLIQFQNNGVVDDSQLPKDRFSAERLKGVDSTLKIQPAKLEDSAVYLCASRKGQGANTEAFFGQGTRLTVV.

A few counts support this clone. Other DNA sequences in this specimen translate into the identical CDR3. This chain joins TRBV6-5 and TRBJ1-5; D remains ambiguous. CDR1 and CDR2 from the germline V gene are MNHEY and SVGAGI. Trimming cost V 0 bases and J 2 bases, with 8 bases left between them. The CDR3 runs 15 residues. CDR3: CASSYSRIGNQPQHF. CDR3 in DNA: TGTGCCAGCAGTTACTCCAGGATCGGCAATCAGCCCCAGCATTTT.

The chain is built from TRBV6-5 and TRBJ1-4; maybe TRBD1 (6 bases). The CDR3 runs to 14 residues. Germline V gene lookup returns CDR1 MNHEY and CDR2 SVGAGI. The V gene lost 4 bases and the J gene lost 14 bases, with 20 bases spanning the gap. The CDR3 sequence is CASSFRNRDRQLFF. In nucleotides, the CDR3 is TGTGCCAGCAGTTTTCGAAACAGGGATCGTCAGCTGTTTTTT.

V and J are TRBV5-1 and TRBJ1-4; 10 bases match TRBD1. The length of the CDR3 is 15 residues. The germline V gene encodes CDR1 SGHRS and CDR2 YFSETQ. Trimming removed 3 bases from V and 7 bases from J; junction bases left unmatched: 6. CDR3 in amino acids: CASSWGQGKGEKLFF. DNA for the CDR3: TGCGCCAGCAGCTGGGGACAGGGGAAGGGTGAAAAACTGTTTTTT.

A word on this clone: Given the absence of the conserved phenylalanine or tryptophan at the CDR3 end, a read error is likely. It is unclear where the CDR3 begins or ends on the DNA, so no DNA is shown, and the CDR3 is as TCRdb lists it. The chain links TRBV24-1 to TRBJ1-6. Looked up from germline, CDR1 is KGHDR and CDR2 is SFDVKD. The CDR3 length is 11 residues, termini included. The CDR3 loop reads CATSDRDSPKE.

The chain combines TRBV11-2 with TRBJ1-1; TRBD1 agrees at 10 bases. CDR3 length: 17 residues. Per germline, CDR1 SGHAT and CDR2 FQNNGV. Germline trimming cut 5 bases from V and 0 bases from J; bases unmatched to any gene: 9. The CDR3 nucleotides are TGTGCCAGCAGCAAGACAGGGGGCAAAGGGTTGAACACTGAAGCTTTCTTT. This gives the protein CASSKTGGKGLNTEAFF. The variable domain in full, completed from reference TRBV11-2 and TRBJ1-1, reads EAGVAQSPRYKIIEKRQSVAFWCNPISGHATLYWYQQILGQGPKLLIQFQNNGVVDDSQLPKDRFSAERLKGVDSTLKIQPAKLEDSAVYLCASSKTGGKGLNTEAFFGQGTRLTVV.

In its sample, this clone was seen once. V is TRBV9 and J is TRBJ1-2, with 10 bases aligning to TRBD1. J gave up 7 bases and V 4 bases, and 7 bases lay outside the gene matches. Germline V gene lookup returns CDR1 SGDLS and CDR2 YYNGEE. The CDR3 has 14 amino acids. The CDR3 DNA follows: TGTGCCAGCAGCCCTGAGGACAGGGGGGGTGGCTACACCTTC. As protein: CASSPEDRGGGYTF.

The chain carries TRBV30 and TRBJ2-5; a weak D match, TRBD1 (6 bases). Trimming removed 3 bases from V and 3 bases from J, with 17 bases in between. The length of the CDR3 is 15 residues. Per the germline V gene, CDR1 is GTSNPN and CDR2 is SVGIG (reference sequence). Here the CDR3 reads CAWSPGLRGKETQYF. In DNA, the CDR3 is TGTGCCTGGAGCCCCGGGCTCAGGGGAAAAGAGACCCAGTACTTC. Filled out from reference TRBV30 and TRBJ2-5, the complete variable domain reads SQTIHQWPATLVQPVGSPLSLECTVEGTSNPNLYWYRQAAGRGLQLLFYSVGIGQISSEVPQNLSASRPQDRQFILSSKKLLLSDSGFYLCAWSPGLRGKETQYFGPGTRLLVL.

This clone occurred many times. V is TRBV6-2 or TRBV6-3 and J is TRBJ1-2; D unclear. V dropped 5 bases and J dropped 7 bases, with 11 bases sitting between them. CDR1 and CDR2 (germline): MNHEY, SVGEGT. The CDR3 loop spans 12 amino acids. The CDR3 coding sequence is TGTGCCAGCAGTCTAGAATTTATTGGCTACACCTTC. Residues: CASSLEFIGYTF.

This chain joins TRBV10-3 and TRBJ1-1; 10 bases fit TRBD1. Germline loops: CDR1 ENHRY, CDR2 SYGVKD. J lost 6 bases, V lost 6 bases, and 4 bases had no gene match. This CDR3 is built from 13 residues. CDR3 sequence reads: CAIRTGGDAEAFF. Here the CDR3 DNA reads TGTGCCATCAGGACAGGGGGCGACGCTGAAGCTTTCTTT.

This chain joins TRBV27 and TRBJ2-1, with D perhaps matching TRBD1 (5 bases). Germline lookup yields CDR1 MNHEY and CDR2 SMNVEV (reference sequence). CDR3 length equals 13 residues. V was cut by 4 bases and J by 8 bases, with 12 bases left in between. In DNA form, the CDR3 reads TGTGCCAGCAGTTCGCAGACAGCCTATGAGCAGTTCTTC. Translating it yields CASSSQTAYEQFF.

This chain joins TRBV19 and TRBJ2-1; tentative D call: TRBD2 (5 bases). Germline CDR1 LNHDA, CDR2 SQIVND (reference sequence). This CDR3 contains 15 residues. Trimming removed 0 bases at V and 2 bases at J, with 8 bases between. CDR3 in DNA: TGTGCCAGTAGTATAGATAGCGTGGCCTACAATGAGCAGTTCTTC. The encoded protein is CASSIDSVAYNEQFF.

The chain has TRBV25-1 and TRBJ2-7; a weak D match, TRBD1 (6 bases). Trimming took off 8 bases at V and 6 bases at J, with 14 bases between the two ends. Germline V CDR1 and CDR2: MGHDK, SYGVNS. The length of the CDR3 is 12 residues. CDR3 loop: CASGWTEGEQYF. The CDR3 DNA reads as TGTGCCAGCGGATGGACAGAGGGCGAGCAGTACTTC.

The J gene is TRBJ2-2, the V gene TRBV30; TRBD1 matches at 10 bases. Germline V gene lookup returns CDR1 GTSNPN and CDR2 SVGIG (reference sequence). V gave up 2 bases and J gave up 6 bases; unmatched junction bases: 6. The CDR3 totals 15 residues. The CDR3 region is CAWSPRQGAAGELFF. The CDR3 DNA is TGTGCCTGGAGTCCCCGACAGGGGGCAGCCGGGGAGCTGTTTTTT.

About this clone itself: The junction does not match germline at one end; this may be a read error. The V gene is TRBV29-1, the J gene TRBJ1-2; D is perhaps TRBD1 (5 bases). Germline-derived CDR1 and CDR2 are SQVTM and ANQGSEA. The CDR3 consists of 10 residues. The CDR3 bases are TGCAGCGTTGTAGGGGAAAAATCGGCCTTC. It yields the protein CSVVGEKSAF.

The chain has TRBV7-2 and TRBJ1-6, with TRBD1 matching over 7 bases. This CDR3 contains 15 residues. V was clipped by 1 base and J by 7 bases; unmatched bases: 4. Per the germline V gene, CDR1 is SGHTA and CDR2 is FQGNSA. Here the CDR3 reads CASSLEQGMNSPLHF. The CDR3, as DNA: TGTGCCAGCAGCTTAGAACAGGGGATGAATTCACCCCTCCACTTT.

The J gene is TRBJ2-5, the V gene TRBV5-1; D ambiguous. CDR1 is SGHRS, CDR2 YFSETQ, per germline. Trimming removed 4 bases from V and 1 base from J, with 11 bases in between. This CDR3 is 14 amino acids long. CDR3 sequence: CASSTDTPQETQYF. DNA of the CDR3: TGCGCCAGCAGCACCGACACACCCCAAGAGACCCAGTACTTC. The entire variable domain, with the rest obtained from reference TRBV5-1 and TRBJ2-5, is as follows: KAGVTQTPRYLIKTRGQQVTLSCSPISGHRSVSWYQQTPGQGLQFLFEYFSETQRNKGNFPGRFSGRQFSNSRSEMNVSTLELGDSALYLCASSTDTPQETQYFGPGTRLLVL.

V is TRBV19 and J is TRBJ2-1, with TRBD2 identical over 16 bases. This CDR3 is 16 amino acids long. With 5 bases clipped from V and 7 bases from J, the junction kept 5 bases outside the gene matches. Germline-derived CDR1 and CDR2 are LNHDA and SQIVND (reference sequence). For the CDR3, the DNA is TGTGCCAGTAGTGGGACTAGCGGGGGGGCGCCTAATGAGCAGTTCTTC. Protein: CASSGTSGGAPNEQFF.

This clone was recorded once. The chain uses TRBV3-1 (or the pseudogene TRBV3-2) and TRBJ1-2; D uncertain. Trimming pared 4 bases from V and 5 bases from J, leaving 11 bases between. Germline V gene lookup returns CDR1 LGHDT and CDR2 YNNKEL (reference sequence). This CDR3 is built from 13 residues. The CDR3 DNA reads TGTGCCAGCAGCCGAGACCTGAGTTATGGCTACACCTTC. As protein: CASSRDLSYGYTF.

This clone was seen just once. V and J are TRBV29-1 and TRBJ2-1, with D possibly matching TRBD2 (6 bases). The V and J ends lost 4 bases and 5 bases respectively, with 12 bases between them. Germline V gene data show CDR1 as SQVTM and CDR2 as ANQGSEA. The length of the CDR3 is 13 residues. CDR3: CSVGASAHNEQFF. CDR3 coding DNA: TGCAGCGTTGGGGCTAGCGCCCACAATGAGCAGTTCTTC.

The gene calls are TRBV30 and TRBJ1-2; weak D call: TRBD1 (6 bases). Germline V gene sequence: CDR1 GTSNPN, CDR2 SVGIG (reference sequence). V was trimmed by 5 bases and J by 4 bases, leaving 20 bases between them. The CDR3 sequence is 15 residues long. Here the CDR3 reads CAWGGPGQTFYGYTF. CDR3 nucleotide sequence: TGTGCCTGGGGTGGGCCGGGACAAACTTTCTATGGCTACACCTTC.

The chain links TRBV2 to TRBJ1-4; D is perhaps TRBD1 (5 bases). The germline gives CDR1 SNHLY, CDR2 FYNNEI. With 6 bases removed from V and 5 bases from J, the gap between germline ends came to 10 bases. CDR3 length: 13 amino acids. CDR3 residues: CASRVRQNEKLFF. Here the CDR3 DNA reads TGTGCCAGCAGGGTACGACAGAATGAAAAACTGTTTTTT. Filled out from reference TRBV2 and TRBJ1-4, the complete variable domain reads EPEVTQTPSHQVTQMGQEVILRCVPISNHLYFYWYRQILGQKVEFLVSFYNNEISEKSEIFDDQFSVERPDGSNFTLKIRSTKLEDSAMYFCASRVRQNEKLFFGSGTQLSVL.

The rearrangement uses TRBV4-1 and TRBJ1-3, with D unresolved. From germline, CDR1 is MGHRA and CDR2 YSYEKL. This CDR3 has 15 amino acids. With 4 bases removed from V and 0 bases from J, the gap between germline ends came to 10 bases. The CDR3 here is CASSPEIDSGNTIYF. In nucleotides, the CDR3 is TGCGCCAGCAGCCCGGAGATAGACTCTGGAAACACCATATATTTT.

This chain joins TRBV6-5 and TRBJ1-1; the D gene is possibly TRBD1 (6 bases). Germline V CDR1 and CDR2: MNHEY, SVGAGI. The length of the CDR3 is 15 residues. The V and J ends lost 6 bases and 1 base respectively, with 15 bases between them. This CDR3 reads CASRRWTAGNTEAFF. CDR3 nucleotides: TGTGCCAGCAGACGATGGACAGCAGGGAACACTGAAGCTTTCTTT.

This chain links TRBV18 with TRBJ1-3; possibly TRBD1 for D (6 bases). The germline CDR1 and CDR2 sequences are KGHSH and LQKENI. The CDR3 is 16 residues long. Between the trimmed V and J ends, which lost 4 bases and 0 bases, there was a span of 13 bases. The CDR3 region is CASSRLDRYSGNTIYF. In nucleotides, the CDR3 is TGTGCCAGCTCACGCCTTGACAGGTACTCTGGAAACACCATATATTTT.